This is a list of T cell receptor beta chains from one sample in a study of T cells in Graves' hyperthyroidism and ophthalmopathy. TCRdb reprocessed the multiplex PCR reads with MiXCR, giving one entry per CDR3 protein. In the table there are more than 550,000 distinct CDR3 sequences, nearly 45% of which are singletons. Input material: peripheral blood or thyroid tissue (not recorded which). All receptors derive from an adult man with Graves' disease, either hyperthyroidism or ophthalmopathy (not recorded which). Each CDR3 is given with its conserved first and last residue. A D gene is named only where the DNA matches it firmly. Clone sizes are given selectively: once, few, many, or a class where the clone is expanded.

D: NA; size: few; J: TRBJ2-5; V: TRBV7-8; CDR3: CASSATDSQETQYF; DNA: TGTGCCAGCAGCGCTACGGACAGCCAAGAGACCCAGTACTTC
D: TRBD2; size: NA; J: TRBJ2-7; V: TRBV20-1; CDR3: CSARVLAGDEQYF; DNA: TGCAGTGCTAGAGTGCTAGCGGGGGACGAGCAGTACTTC
D: TRBD1; size: NA; J: TRBJ2-7; V: TRBV7-2; CDR3: CASSWGQGRDEQYF; DNA: TGTGCCAGCAGCTGGGGACAGGGGCGAGACGAGCAGTACTTC
D: TRBD2; size: many; J: TRBJ2-7; V: TRBV7-8; CDR3: CASKQRTSGSVGVGEQYF; DNA: TGTGCCAGCAAACAGAGGACTAGCGGGAGTGTGGGGGTGGGCGAGCAGTACTTC
D: NA; size: NA; J: TRBJ1-5; V: TRBV7-2; CDR3: CASSQLQDGQPQHF; DNA: TGCGCCAGCAGCCAACTACAGGACGGCCAGCCCCAGCATTTT
D: NA; size: NA; J: TRBJ1-1; V: TRBV5-1; CDR3: CASSFGGDQKAFF; DNA: TGCGCCAGCAGCTTCGGGGGGGATCAGAAAGCTTTCTTT
D: TRBD1; size: NA; J: TRBJ1-2; V: TRBV29-1; CDR3: CSVEGGTGANYGYTF; DNA: TGCAGCGTTGAAGGAGGGACAGGAGCTAACTATGGCTACACCTTC
D: NA; size: NA; J: TRBJ2-2; V: TRBV20-1; CDR3: CSAREGAANTGELFF; DNA: TGCAGTGCTAGAGAAGGGGCCGCGAACACCGGGGAGCTGTTTTTT
D: TRBD1; size: few; J: TRBJ1-4; V: TRBV9; CDR3: CASSPEGQGFNEKLFF; DNA: TGTGCCAGCAGCCCCGAGGGACAGGGCTTTAATGAAAAACTGTTTTTT
D: NA; size: many; J: TRBJ1-1; V: TRBV10-3; CDR3: CAISEGDNTEAFF; DNA: TGTGCCATCAGTGAAGGGGATAACACTGAAGCTTTCTTT
D: TRBD1; size: NA; J: TRBJ1-2; V: TRBV7-3; CDR3: CASGPDREAYGYTF; DNA: TGTGCCAGCGGTCCCGACAGGGAGGCCTATGGCTACACCTTC
D: TRBD1; size: NA; J: TRBJ1-2; V: TRBV2; CDR3: CASSVDPRQGDYGYTF; DNA: TGTGCCAGCAGCGTTGACCCTCGACAGGGAGACTATGGCTACACCTTC
D: NA; size: once; J: TRBJ1-2; V: TRBV7-3; CDR3: CASSAGTLAHGYTF; DNA: TGTGCCAGCAGCGCCGGGACACTCGCCCATGGCTACACCTTC
D: NA; size: NA; J: TRBJ2-7; V: TRBV19; CDR3: CASKGWGGSSYEQYF; DNA: TGTGCCAGTAAGGGTTGGGGCGGAAGCTCCTACGAGCAGTACTTC
D: NA; size: NA; J: TRBJ1-2; V: TRBV6-5; CDR3: CASSQGFRGYTF; DNA: TGTGCCAGCAGTCAGGGGTTCAGAGGCTACACCTTC
D: NA; size: NA; J: TRBJ1-5; V: TRBV29-1; CDR3: CSVTSGPGQPQHF; DNA: TGCAGCGTTACTTCCGGGCCAGGTCAGCCCCAGCATTTT
D: TRBD2; size: few; J: TRBJ2-5; V: TRBV20-1; CDR3: CSVGAGANQETQYF; DNA: TGCAGTGTCGGAGCGGGGGCGAACCAAGAGACCCAGTACTTC
D: NA; size: few; J: TRBJ2-7; V: TRBV20-1; CDR3: CSALDRKSYEQYF; DNA: TGCAGTGCTCTCGACAGGAAATCCTACGAGCAGTACTTC
D: NA; size: few; J: TRBJ2-2; V: TRBV5-4; CDR3: CASSYDLEGELFF; DNA: TGTGCCAGCAGCTATGACCTGGAGGGGGAGCTGTTTTTT
D: TRBD2; size: NA; J: TRBJ2-3; V: TRBV2; CDR3: CASRGLAGGTDTQYF; DNA: TGTGCCAGCAGGGGACTAGCGGGAGGGACAGATACGCAGTATTTT
D: TRBD2; size: many; J: TRBJ2-2; V: TRBV7-8; CDR3: CASRWLAGENGELFF; DNA: TGTGCCAGCAGGTGGCTAGCGGGAGAGAACGGGGAGCTGTTTTTT
D: TRBD2; size: NA; J: TRBJ2-5; V: TRBV2; CDR3: CASRTSRGETQYF; DNA: TGTGCCAGCCGGACTAGCCGGGGAGAGACCCAGTACTTC
D: TRBD2; size: many; J: TRBJ2-5; V: TRBV7-8; CDR3: CAGDAGLAGEGTQYF; DNA: TGTGCCGGAGACGCTGGACTAGCGGGGGAAGGGACCCAGTACTTC
D: NA; size: few; J: TRBJ1-1; V: TRBV12-3/TRBV12-4; CDR3: CASSRGGYSAFF; DNA: TGTGCCAGCAGCCGGGGGGGTTACTCGGCTTTCTTT
D: NA; size: NA; J: TRBJ2-5; V: TRBV15; CDR3: CATSSHPFRETQYF; DNA: TGTGCCACCAGCAGCCACCCTTTTAGGGAGACCCAGTACTTC
D: NA; size: NA; J: TRBJ1-2; V: TRBV20-1; CDR3: CSAGSGDMNYGYTF; DNA: TGCAGTGCAGGTAGCGGGGACATGAACTATGGCTACACCTTC
D: NA; size: NA; J: TRBJ1-2; V: TRBV29-1; CDR3: CSVAHGDYGYTF; DNA: TGCAGCGTTGCCCACGGAGACTATGGCTACACCTTC
D: NA; size: many; J: TRBJ1-2; V: TRBV10-3; CDR3: CAISEGTWESGYTF; DNA: TGTGCCATCAGTGAAGGAACATGGGAGTCTGGCTACACCTTC
D: NA; size: NA; J: TRBJ1-4; V: TRBV29-1; CDR3: CSVVDGEKLFF; DNA: TGCAGCGTCGTTGACGGTGAAAAACTGTTTTTT